A single sample gave rise to the 13 T cell receptor beta chains below, sequenced in a study of shared clonotypes between healthy human individuals. CD45RO-negative cells were positively selected for CCR7, leaving out terminally differentiated effector memory CD45RA+ cells. Method: immunoSEQ multiplex PCR; TCRdb's copy keeps in-frame clones and lacks some. In the table there are fewer than 850,000 clones, around 96% of which are singletons. Sequenced: naive CD8+ T cells sorted from blood. The receptors were sampled from a young man in good health.

This chain joins TRBV30 and TRBJ2-7; D is unclear. CDR1 is GTSNPN, CDR2 SVGIG, per germline (reference sequence). The CDR3 covers 13 residues. V lost 5 bases, J lost 0 bases, and 11 bases lay in between. Here the CDR3 DNA reads TGTGCCTGGGGATCACCGAGCTCCTACGAGCAGTACTTC. Translation: CAWGSPSSYEQYF.

This chain links TRBV19 with TRBJ1-1; D is uncertain. CDR1 and CDR2 (germline): LNHDA, SQIVND (reference sequence). The CDR3 is made up of 14 amino acids. Deletions cut 3 bases from V and 4 bases from J, with 12 bases between. The CDR3: CASSIDPGSTEAFF. CDR3 nucleotides: TGTGCCAGTAGTATTGACCCGGGGAGCACTGAAGCTTTCTTT.

The chain couples TRBV2 to TRBJ1-1; possible D gene TRBD1, 6 bases. CDR1 is SNHLY, CDR2 FYNNEI, per germline. V shed 6 bases and J shed 1 base, with 15 bases lying between them. The CDR3 has 15 residues. The CDR3 DNA is TGTGCCAGCAGCCGAGTAACAGGGAGGAACACTGAAGCTTTCTTT. It yields the protein CASSRVTGRNTEAFF. Using reference TRBV2 and TRBJ1-1 for the parts outside the CDR3, the full variable domain is EPEVTQTPSHQVTQMGQEVILRCVPISNHLYFYWYRQILGQKVEFLVSFYNNEISEKSEIFDDQFSVERPDGSNFTLKIRSTKLEDSAMYFCASSRVTGRNTEAFFGQGTRLTVV.

This chain links TRBV27 with TRBJ2-7; D possibly corresponds to TRBD1 (6 bases). Germline V lookup: CDR1 MNHEY, CDR2 SMNVEV (reference sequence). The CDR3 is 14 residues long. Trimming shortened V by 2 bases and J by 6 bases, and 14 bases separated the two germline ends. The CDR3 DNA reads TGTGCCAGCAGTTTAGGCTCTCACAGGGTCGAGCAGTACTTC. It codes for CASSLGSHRVEQYF.

Notes on this clone: The sample contains more than one DNA sequence encoding this CDR3. The rearrangement joins TRBV15 to TRBJ2-7, with 12 bases identical to TRBD1. Per germline, CDR1 LNHNV and CDR2 YYDKDF (reference sequence). The CDR3 sequence is 12 residues long. V shed 9 bases and J 7 bases; nucleotides not matched to a gene: 4. The CDR3 sequence is CATGQGAYEQYF. In DNA form, the CDR3 reads TGTGCCACGGGACAGGGGGCGTATGAGCAGTACTTC.

This chain uses TRBV5-1 with TRBJ1-4, with D possibly being TRBD1 (6 bases). V shed 0 bases and J shed 8 bases, with 14 bases lying between them. CDR1 and CDR2 (germline): SGHRS, YFSETQ. CDR3 length: 15 residues. The CDR3 sequence: CASSLASGVEEKLFF. The DNA for the CDR3 is TGCGCCAGCAGCTTGGCCTCAGGGGTAGAGGAAAAACTGTTTTTT. Variable domain in full (rest from reference TRBV5-1 and TRBJ1-4): KAGVTQTPRYLIKTRGQQVTLSCSPISGHRSVSWYQQTPGQGLQFLFEYFSETQRNKGNFPGRFSGRQFSNSRSEMNVSTLELGDSALYLCASSLASGVEEKLFFGSGTQLSVL.

This chain uses TRBV5-8 with TRBJ1-2; no definite D call. This CDR3 has 14 residues. V dropped 1 base and J dropped 2 bases, with 9 bases sitting between them. Germline-derived CDR1 and CDR2 are SGHTS and YDEGEE. This CDR3 reads CASSLNLENYGYTF. As DNA, the CDR3 is TGTGCCAGCAGCTTGAACCTAGAGAACTATGGCTACACCTTC.

The chain has TRBV11-2 and TRBJ2-2; D is ambiguous. The germline V gene has CDR1 SGHAT and CDR2 FQNNGV. Trimming cost V 1 base and J 8 bases, with 17 bases left between them. The CDR3 totals 16 residues. The CDR3 nucleotides read TGTGCCAGCAGCTTAGTACTGAGGCTAGTTCCGGGGGAGCTGTTTTTT. Translated, it gives CASSLVLRLVPGELFF.

The chain combines TRBV9 with TRBJ2-1; TRBD2 matches at 11 bases. Germline V CDR1 and CDR2: SGDLS, YYNGEE. The CDR3 length is 16 residues. J lost 7 bases, V lost 3 bases, and 9 bases had no gene match. The DNA for the CDR3 is TGTGCCAGCAGCGCGCCTCTAGCGGGAGGTCTAAATGAGCAGTTCTTC. It encodes CASSAPLAGGLNEQFF.

Of note for this clone: At one of its ends the junction is not consistent with the germline gene, which may arise from a read error. V is TRBV9 and J is TRBJ2-7; D ambiguous. Per the germline V gene, CDR1 is SGDLS and CDR2 is YYNGEE. This CDR3 has 14 residues. The CDR3 loop is CASSVGPSSHEQYF. Here the CDR3 DNA reads TGTGCCAGCAGCGTAGGGCCATCCTCCCACGAGCAGTACTTC.

This chain connects TRBV6-5 to TRBJ1-2; 7 nucleotides agree with TRBD1. Germline trimming cut 1 base from V and 4 bases from J; bases unmatched to any gene: 6. CDR1 and CDR2 (germline): MNHEY, SVGAGI. This CDR3 region has 15 residues. This CDR3 is CASSYLYRGSYGYTF. CDR3 in DNA: TGTGCCAGCAGTTACTTATACAGGGGAAGCTATGGCTACACCTTC.

This clone was recorded once. Other DNA sequences of this sample code for an identical CDR3. The chain has TRBV5-4 and TRBJ2-7; D gene uncertain. Germline CDR1 and CDR2: SGHNT and YYREEE (reference sequence). V was pared by 4 bases and J by 2 bases, with 10 bases between. This CDR3 region has 13 residues. CDR3 in amino acids: CASSLPGAYEQYF. CDR3 in DNA: TGTGCCAGCAGCCTTCCTGGCGCCTACGAGCAGTACTTC.

This clone was picked up one time. CDR3 region: CASSLGGLAPYEQYF. The CDR3 nucleotides read TGTGCCAGCAGCTTGGGAGGCTTGGCACCCTACGAGCAGTACTTC. The genes are TRBV5-6 and TRBJ2-7; D is unresolved. Looked up from germline, CDR1 is SGHDT and CDR2 is YYEEEE. CDR3 length: 15 residues. V shed 0 bases and J shed 2 bases, with 12 bases lying between them.